This entry lists 8 T cell receptor beta chains sequenced from one sample in a study of CD8+ T cells in alopecia areata. RNA, once extracted, was reverse transcribed into cDNA for use as the sequencing template. Measured with immunoSEQ multiplex PCR; TCRdb has only the in-frame clones, and not every one. The data contain about 150,000 clones, 55% of them singletons. Material for sequencing was CD4+ T cells sorted from blood. Source of these receptors: a human donor in good health.

The chain couples TRBV4-1 to TRBJ2-7, with D uncertain. Between the trimmed V and J ends, which lost 1 base and 3 bases, there was a span of 13 bases. The germline V gene encodes CDR1 MGHRA and CDR2 YSYEKL. The CDR3 runs 15 residues. The CDR3 nucleotides are TGCGCCAGCAGCCAAGGACCCGGTTCCCACTACGAGCAGTACTTC. Encoded protein: CASSQGPGSHYEQYF.

The genes are TRBV7-8 and TRBJ1-4, with 7 bases matching TRBD1. V trimming: 3 bases; J trimming: 8 bases; junction bases outside the gene matches: 6. There are 14 residues in the CDR3. Germline-derived CDR1 and CDR2 are SGHVS and FQNEAQ. CDR3 protein: CASSFRQGREKLFF. The CDR3 coding sequence is TGTGCCAGCAGCTTTCGACAGGGTCGAGAAAAACTGTTTTTT.

The sample holds a few counts of this clone. J is TRBJ2-7 and V is TRBV10-3, with D perhaps assigned TRBD1 or TRBD2 (5 bases each). The CDR3 has 11 amino acids. Trimming removed 10 bases at V and 3 bases at J, with 10 bases between. Germline lookup yields CDR1 ENHRY and CDR2 SYGVKD. CDR3 bases: TGTGCCAGCAGGGACCTCTACGAGCAGTACTTC. This sequence encodes CASRDLYEQYF.

This clone was counted between two and nine times. The rearrangement uses TRBV28 and TRBJ1-1; 9 positions agree with TRBD1. V lost 6 bases and J lost 1; bases outside the gene matches: 0. The CDR3 runs to 13 residues. Germline CDR1 and CDR2: MDHEN and SYDVKM. The CDR3 loop reads CASRDRGNTEAFF. DNA for the CDR3: TGTGCCAGCAGGGACAGGGGGAACACTGAAGCTTTCTTT.

The gene calls are TRBV28 and TRBJ2-5, with no clear D. Germline lookup yields CDR1 MDHEN and CDR2 SYDVKM. Deletions cut 2 bases from V and 11 bases from J, with 9 bases between. The CDR3 sequence is 11 residues long. The CDR3 region is CASSLKTVQYF. CDR3 coding DNA: TGTGCCAGCAGTTTAAAAACAGTACAGTACTTC.

The chain uses TRBV6-1 and TRBJ1-5, with no clear D. Looked up from germline, CDR1 is MNHNS and CDR2 is SASEGT. With 10 bases removed from V and 0 bases from J, the gap between germline ends came to 13 bases. The CDR3 is made up of 14 amino acids. CDR3 DNA sequence: TGTGCCACTACCCAATGGGGTAGCAATCAGCCCCAGCATTTT. Its translation: CATTQWGSNQPQHF.

The genes are TRBV2 and TRBJ2-5; D is perhaps TRBD1 (6 bases). The ends were cut back, 10 bases at V and 3 bases at J, with 15 bases in the middle. Germline V gene data show CDR1 as SNHLY and CDR2 as FYNNEI. The CDR3 is 13 residues long. The CDR3: CATSRDNKETQYF. The CDR3 nucleotides read TGTGCCACCTCCCGGGACAACAAAGAGACCCAGTACTTC.

This clone qualifies as medium-sized. DNA of the CDR3: TGTGCCAGCAAGGACAGGGGTGAAAAACTGTTTTTT. Translated, it gives CASKDRGEKLFF. This sequence joins TRBV2 and TRBJ1-4; TRBD1 aligns across 9 bases. Trimming took 7 bases from V and 7 from J; bases not matched to a gene: 1. Germline V gives CDR1 SNHLY, CDR2 FYNNEI. This CDR3 is 12 amino acids long.